This T cell receptor beta chain was sequenced in a study of T-cell reconstitution after alpha-beta-depleted transplantation in children. Study conclusions and caveats: Roughly two months post-transplant, alpha-beta T cells reportedly originated from several hundred graft clones that had expanded. T cells produced anew were the main source of T-cell counts and diversity one year after transplant.

A library of TCRbeta sequences, prepared with unique molecular identifiers, was generated. TCRdb reprocessed the PCR reads with MiXCR, giving one entry per CDR3 protein. The data show approximately 800,000 distinct CDR3 sequences, approximately 15% seen once. As regards this clonotype: Its antigen is not known.

Germline trimming cut 4 bases from V and 3 bases from J; bases unmatched to any gene: 7. The CDR3 runs to 16 residues. The material sequenced was PBMCs, mostly from graft donor cells, taken 360 days after TCRalphabeta/CD19-depleted stem cell transplant. This TCR was recovered from a male patient aged 10-17 years who had a stem cell transplant for acute lymphoblastic leukemia, so the T cells may come from the graft donor. The chain carries TRBV12-3 or TRBV12-4 and TRBJ2-1; 9 bases agree with TRBD1. CDR3 sequence (DNA): TGTGCCAGCAGTTCCGGGACAGGGTTGGACTACAATGAGCAGTTCTTC. It is translated as CASSSGTGLDYNEQFF.